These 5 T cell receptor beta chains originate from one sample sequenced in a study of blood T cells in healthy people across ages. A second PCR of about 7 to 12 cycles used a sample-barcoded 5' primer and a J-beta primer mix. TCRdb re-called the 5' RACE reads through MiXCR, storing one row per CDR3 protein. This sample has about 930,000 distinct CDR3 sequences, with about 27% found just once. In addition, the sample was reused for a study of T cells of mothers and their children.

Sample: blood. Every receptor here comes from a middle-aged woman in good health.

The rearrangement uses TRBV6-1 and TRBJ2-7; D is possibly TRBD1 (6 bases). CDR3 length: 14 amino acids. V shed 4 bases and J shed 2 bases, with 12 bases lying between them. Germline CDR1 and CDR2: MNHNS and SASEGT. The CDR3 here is CASSVSRGTYEQYF. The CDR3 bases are TGTGCCAGCAGTGTCTCCAGGGGAACCTACGAGCAGTACTTC.

CDR3 in amino acids: CSAGDAGTFNYGYTF. The CDR3 region has the DNA TGCAGCGCCGGGGATGCCGGGACCTTTAACTATGGCTACACCTTC. J is TRBJ1-2 and V is TRBV29-1, with a possible D match to TRBD1 (5 bases). Germline V gene sequence: CDR1 SQVTM, CDR2 ANQGSEA. V lost 7 bases and J 1 base, leaving 19 bases between the germline ends. This CDR3 contains 15 residues.

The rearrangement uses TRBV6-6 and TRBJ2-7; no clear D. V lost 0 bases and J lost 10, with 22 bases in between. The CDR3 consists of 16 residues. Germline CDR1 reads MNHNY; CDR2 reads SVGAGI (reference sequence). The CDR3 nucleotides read TGTGCCAGCAGTTACTCGACGGTCCTCTCACCAGAGACTCAGTACTTC. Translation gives CASSYSTVLSPETQYF.

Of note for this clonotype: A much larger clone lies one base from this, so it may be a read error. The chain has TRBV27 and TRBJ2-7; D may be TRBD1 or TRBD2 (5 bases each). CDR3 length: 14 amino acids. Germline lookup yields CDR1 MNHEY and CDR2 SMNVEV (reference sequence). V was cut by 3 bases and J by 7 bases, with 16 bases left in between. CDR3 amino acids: CASSFGATYNEQYF. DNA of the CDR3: TGTGCCAGCAGTTTCGGGGCGACCTACAATGAGCAGTACTTC.

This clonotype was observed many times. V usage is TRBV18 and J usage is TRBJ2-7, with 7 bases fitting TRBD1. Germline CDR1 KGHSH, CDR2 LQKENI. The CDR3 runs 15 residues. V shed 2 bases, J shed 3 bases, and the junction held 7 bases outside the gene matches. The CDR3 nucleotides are TGTGCCAGCTCACCAAGAACAGGGGTAGGCTACGAGCAGTACTTC. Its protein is CASSPRTGVGYEQYF.